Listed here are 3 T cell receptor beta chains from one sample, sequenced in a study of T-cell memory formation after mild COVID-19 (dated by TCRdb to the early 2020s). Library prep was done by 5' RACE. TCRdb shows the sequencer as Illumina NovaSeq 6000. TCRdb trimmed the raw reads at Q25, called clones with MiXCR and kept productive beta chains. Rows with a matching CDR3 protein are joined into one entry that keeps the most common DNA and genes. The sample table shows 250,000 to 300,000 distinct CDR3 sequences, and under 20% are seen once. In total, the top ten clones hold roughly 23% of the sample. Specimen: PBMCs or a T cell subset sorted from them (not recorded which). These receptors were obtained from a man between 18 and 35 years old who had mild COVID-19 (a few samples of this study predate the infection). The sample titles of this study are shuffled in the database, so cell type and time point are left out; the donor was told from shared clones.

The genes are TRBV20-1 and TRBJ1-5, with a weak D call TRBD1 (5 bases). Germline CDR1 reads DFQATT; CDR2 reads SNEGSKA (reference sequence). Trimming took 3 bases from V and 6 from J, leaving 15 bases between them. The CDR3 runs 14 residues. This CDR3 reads CSARSEQAVQPQHF. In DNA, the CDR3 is TGCAGTGCTAGGAGCGAACAGGCTGTTCAGCCCCAGCATTTT.

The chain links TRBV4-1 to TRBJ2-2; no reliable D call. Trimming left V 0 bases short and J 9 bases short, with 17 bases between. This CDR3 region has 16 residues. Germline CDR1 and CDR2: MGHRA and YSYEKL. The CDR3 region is CASSQERGVSIRELFF. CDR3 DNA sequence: TGCGCCAGCAGCCAAGAACGTGGGGTTTCAATCAGGGAGCTGTTTTTT.

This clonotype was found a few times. The CDR3 bases are TGTGCCAGCAGCTCCGGGACAGGGGGTGTAACTGAAGCTTTCTTT. This sequence encodes CASSSGTGGVTEAFF. This chain joins TRBV13 and TRBJ1-1; 11 bases are a match to TRBD1. The germline V gene encodes CDR1 PRHDT and CDR2 FYEKMQ (reference sequence). This CDR3 has 15 residues. The V gene end was trimmed by 4 bases and the J gene end by 5 bases; junction bases not matched to a gene: 6.